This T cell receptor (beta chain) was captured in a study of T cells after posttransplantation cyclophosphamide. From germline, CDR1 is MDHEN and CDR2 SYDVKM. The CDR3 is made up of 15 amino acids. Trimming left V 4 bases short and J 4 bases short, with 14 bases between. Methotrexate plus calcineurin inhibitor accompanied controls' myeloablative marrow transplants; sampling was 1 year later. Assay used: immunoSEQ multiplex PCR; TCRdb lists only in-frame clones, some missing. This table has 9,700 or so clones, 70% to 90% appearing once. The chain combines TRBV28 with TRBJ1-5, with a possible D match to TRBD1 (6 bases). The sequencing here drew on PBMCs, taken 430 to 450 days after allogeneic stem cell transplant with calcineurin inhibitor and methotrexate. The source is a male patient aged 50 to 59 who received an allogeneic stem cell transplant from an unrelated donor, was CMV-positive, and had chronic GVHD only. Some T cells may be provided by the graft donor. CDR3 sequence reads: CASSSSDRRNQPQHF. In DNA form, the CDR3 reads TGTGCCAGCAGTTCCTCCGACAGGCGTAATCAGCCCCAGCATTTT.